The 10 T cell receptor beta chains in this list originate from one sample, sequenced in a study of beta chain features in type 1 diabetes. Reverse transcribing all isolated RNA meant expressed TCRB transcripts were sequenced. The data were produced by immunoSEQ multiplex PCR, yet TCRdb's version contains in-frame clones alone and is incomplete. Among around 430,000 clones listed, about 32% were seen once. The specimen sequenced was naive CD4+ T cells from blood. The receptors here all came from a young man in good health.

The CDR3 bases are TGTGCCTGGAGTGACCCACCGGGTAACACTGAAGCTTTCTTT. This translates into CAWSDPPGNTEAFF. V is TRBV30 and J is TRBJ1-1; no clear D. The CDR3 covers 14 residues. Germline CDR1 GTSNPN, CDR2 SVGIG (reference sequence). The V gene lost 1 base and the J gene lost 2 bases, with 11 bases spanning the gap. Using reference TRBV30 and TRBJ1-1 for the parts outside the CDR3, the full variable domain is SQTIHQWPATLVQPVGSPLSLECTVEGTSNPNLYWYRQAAGRGLQLLFYSVGIGQISSEVPQNLSASRPQDRQFILSSKKLLLSDSGFYLCAWSDPPGNTEAFFGQGTRLTVV.

This rearrangement joins TRBV9 to TRBJ2-1; 9 bases are shared with TRBD2. J was trimmed by 4 bases and V by 0 bases; bases with no gene match: 5. This CDR3 spans 16 amino acids. Germline assignment: CDR1 SGDLS and CDR2 YYNGEE. Written as DNA, the CDR3 is TGTGCCAGCAGCGTAGGACTAGCGGTCAGATACAATGAGCAGTTCTTC. Translation gives CASSVGLAVRYNEQFF.

The rearrangement joins TRBV4-3 to TRBJ2-5; tentative D call: TRBD1 (7 bases). Between the trimmed V and J ends, which lost 0 bases and 5 bases, there was a span of 13 bases. The CDR3 runs to 15 residues. CDR1 LGHNA and CDR2 YSLEER come from the germline V gene. The CDR3 DNA reads as TGCGCCAGCAGCCAAGATGGAGGGGGCGGCGAGACCCAGTACTTC. Protein sequence: CASSQDGGGGETQYF.

As regards this clone: The same CDR3 is also encoded by other DNA sequences in this sample. This chain connects TRBV30 to TRBJ1-2; no definite D call. CDR3 length equals 11 residues. Germline CDR1 and CDR2: GTSNPN and SVGIG (reference sequence). Trimming stripped 2 bases from V and 3 bases from J, with 4 bases between. The CDR3 DNA sequence: TGTGCCTGGAGTCAGGACTATGGCTACACCTTC. Amino acids: CAWSQDYGYTF. The whole variable domain, filled in from reference TRBV30 and TRBJ1-2, reads SQTIHQWPATLVQPVGSPLSLECTVEGTSNPNLYWYRQAAGRGLQLLFYSVGIGQISSEVPQNLSASRPQDRQFILSSKKLLLSDSGFYLCAWSQDYGYTFGSGTRLTVV.

The chain has TRBV27 and TRBJ1-2; no clear D gene. V gave up 5 bases and J gave up 8 bases, with 15 bases separating them. Germline V gene sequence: CDR1 MNHEY, CDR2 SMNVEV (reference sequence). CDR3 length: 13 residues. Here the CDR3 reads CASSPNGAMGYTF. The CDR3 region has the DNA TGTGCCAGCAGTCCTAACGGTGCTATGGGCTACACCTTC.

The V and J genes are TRBV7-2 and TRBJ2-5; maybe TRBD1 (5 bases). Germline-derived CDR1 and CDR2 are SGHTA and FQGNSA. The V end was cut by 5 bases, the J end by 5 bases, with 12 bases between. This CDR3 spans 13 amino acids. CDR3 region: CASSQGLRETQYF. The DNA for the CDR3 is TGTGCCAGCAGCCAGGGCCTGCGCGAGACCCAGTACTTC.

V gene TRBV4-1 combines with J gene TRBJ2-1; TRBD2 matches 10 bases. V was clipped by 4 bases and J by 4 bases; unmatched bases: 7. Per the germline V gene, CDR1 is MGHRA and CDR2 is YSYEKL. There are 16 residues in the CDR3. The CDR3: CASSRSLAGEYNEQFF. The CDR3 coding sequence is TGCGCCAGCAGCCGGTCGCTAGCGGGAGAGTACAATGAGCAGTTCTTC.

The V gene is TRBV5-1, the J gene TRBJ2-1, with no clear D. Between the trimmed V and J ends, which lost 1 base and 8 bases, there was a span of 13 bases. The V gene's germline CDR1 is SGHRS and CDR2 YFSETQ. CDR3 size: 14 residues. CDR3 amino acids: CASSLILKGHEQFF. The CDR3, as DNA: TGCGCCAGCAGCTTGATCTTAAAGGGTCATGAGCAGTTCTTC. The full variable domain, in which reference TRBV5-1 and TRBJ2-1 provide the parts outside the CDR3, is KAGVTQTPRYLIKTRGQQVTLSCSPISGHRSVSWYQQTPGQGLQFLFEYFSETQRNKGNFPGRFSGRQFSNSRSEMNVSTLELGDSALYLCASSLILKGHEQFFGPGTRLTVL.

This rearrangement joins TRBV27 to TRBJ2-7; 13 positions agree with TRBD2. Looked up from germline, CDR1 is MNHEY and CDR2 is SMNVEV (reference sequence). The junction had 0 bases not matched to a gene; V was cut back by 6 bases and J by 4 bases. The CDR3 is 13 residues long. The CDR3 sequence is CASRLAGGYEQYF. CDR3 bases: TGTGCCAGCAGACTAGCGGGAGGGTACGAGCAGTACTTC.

The chain uses TRBV7-6 and TRBJ2-3; 7 bases are a match to TRBD1. The J segment lost 0 bases and the V segment lost 5 bases, leaving 5 bases of the junction unmatched. The CDR3 sequence is 15 residues long. The germline V gene has CDR1 SGHVS and CDR2 FNYEAQ. This chain's CDR3 is CASSPRTGSTDTQYF. The CDR3 bases are TGTGCCAGCAGCCCCAGGACAGGCAGCACAGATACGCAGTATTTT.